This TCR beta chain was captured by sequencing in a study of memory CD4+ T cells and cytomegalovirus serostatus. For the study at large: Healthy Belgian adult donors included under ten CMV-positive and some 24 CMV-negative people.

TCRdb keeps only in-frame clones here, not all; method: immunoSEQ multiplex PCR. The table includes approximately 40,000 clones, less than 85% detected once. Study-level results: Median bootstrapped AUC for CMV status was about 0.95 originally, 0.85 to 0.92 US-trained.

The sort gate was single viable CD3+CD4+CD8-CD45RO+ cells for memory CD4+ T cells. Germline V gene sequence: CDR1 SGHRS, CDR2 YFSETQ. The ends were cut back, 1 base at V and 0 bases at J, with 6 bases in the middle. CDR3 length equals 14 residues. As regards this clone: Its target is unknown.

Sequencing used memory CD4+ T cells from blood. The source is an adult in good health and CMV-seronegative. This chain uses TRBV5-1 with TRBJ2-3, with D maybe TRBD2 (6 bases). CDR3: CASSLRGSTDTQYF. The DNA for the CDR3 is TGCGCCAGCAGCTTGCGGGGGAGCACAGATACGCAGTATTTT.